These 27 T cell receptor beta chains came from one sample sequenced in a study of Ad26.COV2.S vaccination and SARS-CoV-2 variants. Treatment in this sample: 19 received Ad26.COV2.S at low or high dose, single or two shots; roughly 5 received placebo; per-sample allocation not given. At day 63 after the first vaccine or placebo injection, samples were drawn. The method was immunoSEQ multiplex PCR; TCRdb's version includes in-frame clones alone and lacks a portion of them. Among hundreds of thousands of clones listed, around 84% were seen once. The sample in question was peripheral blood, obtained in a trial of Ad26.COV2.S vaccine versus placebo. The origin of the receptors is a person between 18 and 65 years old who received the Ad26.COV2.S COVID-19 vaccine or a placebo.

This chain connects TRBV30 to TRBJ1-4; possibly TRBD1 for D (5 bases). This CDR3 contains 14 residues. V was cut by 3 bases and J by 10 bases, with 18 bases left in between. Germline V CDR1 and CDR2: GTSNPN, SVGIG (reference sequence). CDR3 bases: TGTGCCTGGAGCCTACAGGCCGGGGTGGGAAAACTGTTTTTT. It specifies CAWSLQAGVGKLFF.

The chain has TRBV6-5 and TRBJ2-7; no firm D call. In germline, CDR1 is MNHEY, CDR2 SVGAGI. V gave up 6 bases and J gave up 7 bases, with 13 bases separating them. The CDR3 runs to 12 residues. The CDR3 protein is CASSLSFSEQYF. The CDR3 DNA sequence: TGTGCCAGCAGCCTCTCCTTCAGTGAGCAGTACTTC.

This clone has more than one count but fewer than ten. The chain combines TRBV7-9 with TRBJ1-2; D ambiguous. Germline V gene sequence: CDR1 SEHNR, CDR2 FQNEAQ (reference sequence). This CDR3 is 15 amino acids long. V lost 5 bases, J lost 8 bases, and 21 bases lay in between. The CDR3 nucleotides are TGTGCCAGCAGCCACACAGACCGGGCCTCCGGAGGCTACACCTTC. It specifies CASSHTDRASGGYTF.

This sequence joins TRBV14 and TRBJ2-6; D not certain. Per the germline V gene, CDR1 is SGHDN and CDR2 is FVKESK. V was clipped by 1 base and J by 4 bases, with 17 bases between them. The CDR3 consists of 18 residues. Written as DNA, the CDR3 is TGTGCCAGCAGCCAAGTTCGCGGCACCTTGACCGGGGCCAACGTCCTGACTTTC. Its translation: CASSQVRGTLTGANVLTF.

As DNA, the CDR3 is TGTGCCAGCAGCGTCCCCCCCGGGGGAGGCACCGGGGAGCTGTTTTTT. It translates to CASSVPPGGGTGELFF. The chain recombines TRBV9 with TRBJ2-2, with D possibly being TRBD2 (6 bases). CDR1 and CDR2 from the germline V gene are SGDLS and YYNGEE. The CDR3 sequence is 16 residues long. The ends were cut back, 2 bases at V and 4 bases at J, with 15 bases in the middle.

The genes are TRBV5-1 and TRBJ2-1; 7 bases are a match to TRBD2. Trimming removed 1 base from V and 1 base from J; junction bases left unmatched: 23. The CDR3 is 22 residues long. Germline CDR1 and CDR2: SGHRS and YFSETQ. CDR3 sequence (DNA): TGCGCCAGCAGCTTGTATAGCCAGACTAGCATCAAGGAGCTTCGATCCTACAATGAGCAGTTCTTC. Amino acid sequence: CASSLYSQTSIKELRSYNEQFF.

The CDR3 DNA sequence: TGTGCCAGCAGTGTTTACGAGGGGGGCGAAAAACTGTTTTTT. Translation: CASSVYEGGEKLFF. The chain recombines TRBV2 with TRBJ1-4; D is possibly TRBD1 (6 bases). V lost 4 bases and J 8 bases, leaving 14 bases between the germline ends. Germline CDR1 and CDR2: SNHLY and FYNNEI. The CDR3 sequence is 14 residues long. Supplemented by reference TRBV2 and TRBJ1-4, the full variable domain reads EPEVTQTPSHQVTQMGQEVILRCVPISNHLYFYWYRQILGQKVEFLVSFYNNEISEKSEIFDDQFSVERPDGSNFTLKIRSTKLEDSAMYFCASSVYEGGEKLFFGSGTQLSVL.

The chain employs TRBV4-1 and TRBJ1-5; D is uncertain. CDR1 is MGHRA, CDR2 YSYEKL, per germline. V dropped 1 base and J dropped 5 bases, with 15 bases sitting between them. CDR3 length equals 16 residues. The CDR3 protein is CASSQAVGAEDQPQHF. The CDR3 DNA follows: TGCGCCAGCAGCCAAGCAGTGGGCGCGGAGGATCAGCCCCAGCATTTT.

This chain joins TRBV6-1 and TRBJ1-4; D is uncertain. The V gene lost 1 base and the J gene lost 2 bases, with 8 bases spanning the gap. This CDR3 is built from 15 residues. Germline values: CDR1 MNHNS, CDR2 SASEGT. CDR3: CASSEVGPTNEKLFF. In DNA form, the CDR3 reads TGTGCCAGCAGTGAAGTGGGTCCCACTAATGAAAAACTGTTTTTT.

CDR3 amino acids: CASSDGTNTEAFF. DNA of the CDR3: TGTGCCAGCAGTGACGGAACGAACACTGAAGCTTTCTTT. V usage is TRBV6-4 and J usage is TRBJ1-1; the D is unclear. Germline V gene sequence: CDR1 MRHNA, CDR2 SNTAGT. V lost 2 bases, J lost 1 base, and 5 bases lay in between. The CDR3 length is 13 residues.

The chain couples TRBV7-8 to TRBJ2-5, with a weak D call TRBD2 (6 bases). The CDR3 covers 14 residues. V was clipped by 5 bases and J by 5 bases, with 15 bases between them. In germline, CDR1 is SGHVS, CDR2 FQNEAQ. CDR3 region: CASSPPGALETQYF. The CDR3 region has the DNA TGTGCCAGCAGCCCCCCGGGAGCCTTGGAGACCCAGTACTTC.

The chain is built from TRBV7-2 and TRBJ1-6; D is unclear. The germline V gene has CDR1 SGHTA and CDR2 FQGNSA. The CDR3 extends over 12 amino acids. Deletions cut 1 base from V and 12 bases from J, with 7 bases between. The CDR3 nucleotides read TGTGCCAGCAGCTTAGTTGGGTTACCCCTCCACTTT. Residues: CASSLVGLPLHF.

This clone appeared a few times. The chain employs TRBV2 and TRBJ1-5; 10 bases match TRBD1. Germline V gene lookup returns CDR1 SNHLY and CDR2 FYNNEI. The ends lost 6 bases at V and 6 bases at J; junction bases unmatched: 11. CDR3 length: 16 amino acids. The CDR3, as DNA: TGTGCCAGCAGCGACCGGGACAGGGGATTGATTCAGCCCCAGCATTTT. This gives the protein CASSDRDRGLIQPQHF.

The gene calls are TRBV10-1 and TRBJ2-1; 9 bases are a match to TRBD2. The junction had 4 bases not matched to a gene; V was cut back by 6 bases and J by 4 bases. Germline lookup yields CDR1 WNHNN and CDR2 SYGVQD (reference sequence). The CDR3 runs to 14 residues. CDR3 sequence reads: CASSKREAYNEQFF. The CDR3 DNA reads TGCGCCAGCAGCAAGCGGGAGGCTTACAATGAGCAGTTCTTC.

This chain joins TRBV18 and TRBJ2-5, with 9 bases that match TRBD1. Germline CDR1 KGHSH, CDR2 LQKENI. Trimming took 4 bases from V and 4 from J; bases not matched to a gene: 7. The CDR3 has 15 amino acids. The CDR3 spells CASSREGTGRETQYF. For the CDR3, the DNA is TGTGCCAGCTCACGAGAGGGGACAGGGAGAGAGACCCAGTACTTC.

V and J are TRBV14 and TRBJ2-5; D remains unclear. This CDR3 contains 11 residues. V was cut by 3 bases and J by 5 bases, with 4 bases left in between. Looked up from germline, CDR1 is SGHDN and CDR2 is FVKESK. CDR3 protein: CASSHAETQYF. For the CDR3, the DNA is TGTGCCAGCAGCCATGCGGAGACCCAGTACTTC. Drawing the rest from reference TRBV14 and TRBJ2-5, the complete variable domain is EAGVTQFPSHSVIEKGQTVTLRCDPISGHDNLYWYRRVMGKEIKFLLHFVKESKQDESGMPNNRFLAERTGGTYSTLKVQPAELEDSGVYFCASSHAETQYFGPGTRLLVL.

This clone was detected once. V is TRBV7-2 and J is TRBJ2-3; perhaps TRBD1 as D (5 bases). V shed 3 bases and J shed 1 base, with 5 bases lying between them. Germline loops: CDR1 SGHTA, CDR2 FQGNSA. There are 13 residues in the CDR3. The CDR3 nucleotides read TGTGCCAGCAGCTTCAGGGGCACAGATACGCAGTATTTT. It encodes CASSFRGTDTQYF. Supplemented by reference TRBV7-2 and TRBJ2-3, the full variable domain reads GAGVSQSPSNKVTEKGKDVELRCDPISGHTALYWYRQSLGQGLEFLIYFQGNSAPDKSGLPSDRFSAERTGGSVSTLTIQRTQQEDSAVYLCASSFRGTDTQYFGPGTRLTVL.

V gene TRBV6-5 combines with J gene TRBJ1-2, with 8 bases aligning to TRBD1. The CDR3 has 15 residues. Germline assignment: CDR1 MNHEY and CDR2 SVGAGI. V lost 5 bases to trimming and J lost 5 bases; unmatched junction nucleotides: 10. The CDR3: CASSPGGTGIYGYTF. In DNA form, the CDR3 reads TGTGCCAGCAGTCCTGGAGGGACAGGCATATATGGCTACACCTTC.

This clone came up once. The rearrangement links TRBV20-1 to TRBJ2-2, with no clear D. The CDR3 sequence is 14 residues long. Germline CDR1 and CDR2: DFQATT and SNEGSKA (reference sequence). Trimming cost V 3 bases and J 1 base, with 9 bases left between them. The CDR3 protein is CSASSAQNTGELFF. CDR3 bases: TGCAGTGCTAGTTCGGCTCAGAACACCGGGGAGCTGTTTTTT.

The CDR3 region has the DNA TGCGCCAGCAGCTTGGCCCGACAGCCGAATACAGATACGCAGTATTTT. Its protein product is CASSLARQPNTDTQYF. The rearrangement links TRBV5-1 to TRBJ2-3, with TRBD1 as a possible D gene (5 bases). The CDR3 has 16 residues. Germline assignment: CDR1 SGHRS and CDR2 YFSETQ. Trimming pared 0 bases from V and 3 bases from J, leaving 14 bases between.

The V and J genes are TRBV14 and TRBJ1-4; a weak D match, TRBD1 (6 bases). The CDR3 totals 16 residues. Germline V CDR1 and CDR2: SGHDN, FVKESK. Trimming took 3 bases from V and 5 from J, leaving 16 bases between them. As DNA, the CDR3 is TGTGCCAGCAGCCACCCCTCGGACAGCCAAAATGAAAAACTGTTTTTT. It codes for CASSHPSDSQNEKLFF. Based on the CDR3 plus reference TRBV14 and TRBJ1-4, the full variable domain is EAGVTQFPSHSVIEKGQTVTLRCDPISGHDNLYWYRRVMGKEIKFLLHFVKESKQDESGMPNNRFLAERTGGTYSTLKVQPAELEDSGVYFCASSHPSDSQNEKLFFGSGTQLSVL.

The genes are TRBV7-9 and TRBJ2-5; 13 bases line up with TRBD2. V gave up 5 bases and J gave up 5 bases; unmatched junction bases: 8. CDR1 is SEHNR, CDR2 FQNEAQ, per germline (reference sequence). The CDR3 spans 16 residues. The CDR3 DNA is TGTGCCAGCAGCCCGAGACTAGCGGGGGGCTTCGAGACCCAGTACTTC. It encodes CASSPRLAGGFETQYF.

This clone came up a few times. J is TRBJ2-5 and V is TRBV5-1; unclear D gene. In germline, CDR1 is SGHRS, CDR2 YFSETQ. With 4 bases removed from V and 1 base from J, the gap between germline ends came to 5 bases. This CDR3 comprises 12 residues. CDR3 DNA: TGCGCCAGCAGCGTGACCCAAGAGACCCAGTACTTC. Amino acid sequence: CASSVTQETQYF.

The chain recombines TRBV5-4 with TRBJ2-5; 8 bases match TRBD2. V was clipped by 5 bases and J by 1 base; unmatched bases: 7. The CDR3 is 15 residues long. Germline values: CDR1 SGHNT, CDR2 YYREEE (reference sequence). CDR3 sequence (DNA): TGTGCCAGCAGTTCTTTTAGCGGGACCCAAGAGACCCAGTACTTC. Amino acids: CASSSFSGTQETQYF. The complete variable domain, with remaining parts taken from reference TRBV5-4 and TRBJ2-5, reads ETGVTQSPTHLIKTRGQQVTLRCSSQSGHNTVSWYQQALGQGPQFIFQYYREEENGRGNFPPRFSGLQFPNYSSELNVNALELDDSALYLCASSSFSGTQETQYFGPGTRLLVL.

The CDR3 spells CASSQVVAGANEQYF. CDR3 sequence (DNA): TGCGCCAGCAGCCAAGTAGTAGCGGGAGCGAACGAGCAGTACTTC. The chain combines TRBV4-1 with TRBJ2-7; 9 nucleotides agree with TRBD2. Germline lookup yields CDR1 MGHRA and CDR2 YSYEKL. The CDR3 is 15 amino acids. The V segment lost 1 base and the J segment 5 bases; nucleotides outside the gene matches: 6.

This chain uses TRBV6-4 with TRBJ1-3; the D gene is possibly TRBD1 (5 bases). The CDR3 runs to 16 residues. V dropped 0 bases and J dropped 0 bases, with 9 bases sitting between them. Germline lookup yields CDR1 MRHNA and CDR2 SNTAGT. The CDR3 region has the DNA TGTGCCAGCAGTGACTCTACAGGCCGCTCTGGAAACACCATATATTTT. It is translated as CASSDSTGRSGNTIYF.

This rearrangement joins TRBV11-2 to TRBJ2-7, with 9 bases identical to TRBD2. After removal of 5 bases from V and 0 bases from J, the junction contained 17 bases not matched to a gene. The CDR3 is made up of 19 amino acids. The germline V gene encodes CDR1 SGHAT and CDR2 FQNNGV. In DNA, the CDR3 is TGTGCCAGCAGCGTAGGGTGGGCGACTAGCGGCAACAGCTCCTACGAGCAGTACTTC. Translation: CASSVGWATSGNSSYEQYF.